The present T cell receptor (beta chain) was sequenced within a study of blood T cells in healthy people across ages. Findings of the study overall: Diversity was estimated from one million T cells, and these estimates were considered underestimates. Relative to aged donors, long-lived donors carried more naive CD4+ cells and displayed higher diversity. Possibly confounding the expanded clonotype changes was the fact that donor CMV status was unknown.

With regard to this clonotype: Antigen: not known. An end of the junction differs from the germline gene, which may be a read error.

The CDR3 extends over 15 amino acids. Per germline, CDR1 SGHTA and CDR2 FQGNSA. There were at least 6 micrograms of total RNA extracted from every sample. The use of a sample-barcoded 5' primer and a J-beta primer mix characterized a second PCR of about 7 to 12 cycles. TCRdb redid the calling of the 5' RACE reads with MiXCR, one entry per CDR3 protein. The data contain about 670,000 distinct CDR3 sequences, over 40% of them singletons. This clonotype originated in an elderly man in good health. The chain links TRBV7-2 to TRBJ2-7; D might be TRBD1 (6 bases). The sequenced material came from blood. The CDR3 sequence: CASSLAATGLSEQYF. DNA for the CDR3: TGTGCCAGCAGCCTAGCAGCGACAGGACTCTCCGAGCAGTACTTC. Using reference TRBV7-2 and TRBJ2-7 for the parts outside the CDR3, the full variable domain is GAGVSQSPSNKVTEKGKDVELRCDPISGHTALYWYRQSLGQGLEFLIYFQGNSAPDKSGLPSDRFSAERTGGSVSTLTIQRTQQEDSAVYLCASSLAATGLSEQYFGPGTRLTVT.